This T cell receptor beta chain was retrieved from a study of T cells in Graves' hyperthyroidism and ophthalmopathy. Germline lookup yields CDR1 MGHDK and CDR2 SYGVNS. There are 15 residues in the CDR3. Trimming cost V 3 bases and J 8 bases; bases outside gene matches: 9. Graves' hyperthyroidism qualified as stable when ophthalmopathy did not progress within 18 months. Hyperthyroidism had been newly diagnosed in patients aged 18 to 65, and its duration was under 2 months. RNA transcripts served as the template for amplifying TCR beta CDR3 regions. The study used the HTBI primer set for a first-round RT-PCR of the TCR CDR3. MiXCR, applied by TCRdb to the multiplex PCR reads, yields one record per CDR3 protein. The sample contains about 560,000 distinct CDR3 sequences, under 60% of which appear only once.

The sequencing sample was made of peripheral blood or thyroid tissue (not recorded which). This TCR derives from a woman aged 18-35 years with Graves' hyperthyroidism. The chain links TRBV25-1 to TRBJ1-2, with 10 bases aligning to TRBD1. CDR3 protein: CASSDPRTGGGGYTF. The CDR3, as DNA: TGTGCCAGCAGTGACCCCCGGACAGGGGGGGGCGGCTACACCTTC.